This T cell receptor beta chain was sequenced during a study of shared clonotypes between healthy human individuals. The assay was immunoSEQ multiplex PCR, and TCRdb's table has in-frame clones only and misses some. Among around 580,000 clones, 98% were seen once, and the ten largest hold approximately 0.3%. Positively selected for CCR7, the CD45RO-negative cells used as naive CD8 cells excluded terminally differentiated effector memory CD45RA+ cells. This TCR came from a man aged 30 to 39 in good health. Sequences were obtained from naive CD8+ T cells sorted from blood.

This CDR3 is CASSLAVGRDEQYF. The DNA of the CDR3 is TGTGCCAGCAGCTTAGCGGTTGGCAGGGACGAGCAGTACTTC. The genes are TRBV7-9 and TRBJ2-7; tentatively, D is TRBD1 (5 bases). Trimming removed 0 bases from V and 5 bases from J, with 11 bases in between. The germline gives CDR1 SEHNR, CDR2 FQNEAQ (reference sequence). This CDR3 spans 14 amino acids.